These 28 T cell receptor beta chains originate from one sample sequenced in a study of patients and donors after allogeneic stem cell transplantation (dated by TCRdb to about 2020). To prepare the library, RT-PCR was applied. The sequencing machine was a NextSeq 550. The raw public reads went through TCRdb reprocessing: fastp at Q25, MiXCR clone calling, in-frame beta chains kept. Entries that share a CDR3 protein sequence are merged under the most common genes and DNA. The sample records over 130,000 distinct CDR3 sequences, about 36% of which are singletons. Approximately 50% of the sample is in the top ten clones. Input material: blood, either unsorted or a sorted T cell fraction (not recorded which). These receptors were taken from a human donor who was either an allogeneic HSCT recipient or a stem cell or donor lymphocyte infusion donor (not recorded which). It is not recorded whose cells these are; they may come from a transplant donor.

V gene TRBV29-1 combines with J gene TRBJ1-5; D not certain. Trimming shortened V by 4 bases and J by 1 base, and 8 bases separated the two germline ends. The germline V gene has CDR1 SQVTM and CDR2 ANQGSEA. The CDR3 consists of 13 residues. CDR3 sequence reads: CSVARESNQPQHF. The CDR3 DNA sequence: TGCAGCGTTGCCAGAGAAAGCAATCAGCCCCAGCATTTT.

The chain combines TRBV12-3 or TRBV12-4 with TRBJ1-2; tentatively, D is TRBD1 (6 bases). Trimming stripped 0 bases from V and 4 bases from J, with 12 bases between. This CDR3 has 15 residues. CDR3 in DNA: TGTGCCAGCAGTTTAGCTCGGGGGCTCGGCTATGGCTACACCTTC. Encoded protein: CASSLARGLGYGYTF.

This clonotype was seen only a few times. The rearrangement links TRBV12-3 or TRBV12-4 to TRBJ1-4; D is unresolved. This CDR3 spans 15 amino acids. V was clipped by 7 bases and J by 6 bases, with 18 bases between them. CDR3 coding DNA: TGTGCCAGCATCACTAGGTGGACCGCGGATGAAAAACTGTTTTTT. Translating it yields CASITRWTADEKLFF.

For the CDR3, the DNA is TGTGCCTGGAGTGTACCGGCACCCGGCAATGGCTACACCTTC. Amino acids: CAWSVPAPGNGYTF. The V gene is TRBV30, the J gene TRBJ1-2; D is ambiguous. Trimming removed 0 bases at V and 6 bases at J, with 14 bases between. The germline V gene has CDR1 GTSNPN and CDR2 SVGIG (reference sequence). This CDR3 is 14 amino acids long. The full variable domain, with the rest looked up from reference TRBV30 and TRBJ1-2, is SQTIHQWPATLVQPVGSPLSLECTVEGTSNPNLYWYRQAAGRGLQLLFYSVGIGQISSEVPQNLSASRPQDRQFILSSKKLLLSDSGFYLCAWSVPAPGNGYTFGSGTRLTVV.

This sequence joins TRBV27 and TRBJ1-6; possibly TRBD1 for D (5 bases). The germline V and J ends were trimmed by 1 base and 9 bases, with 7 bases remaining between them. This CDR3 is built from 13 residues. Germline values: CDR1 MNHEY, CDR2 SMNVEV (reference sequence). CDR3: CASSLFQGSPLHF. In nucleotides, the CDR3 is TGTGCCAGCAGTTTATTCCAGGGTTCACCCCTCCACTTT.

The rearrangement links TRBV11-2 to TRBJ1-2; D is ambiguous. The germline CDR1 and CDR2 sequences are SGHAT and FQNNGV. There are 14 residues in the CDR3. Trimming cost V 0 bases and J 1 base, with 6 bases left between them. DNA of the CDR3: TGTGCCAGCAGCTTAGAAAACAGTAACTATGGCTACACCTTC. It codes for CASSLENSNYGYTF.

This chain's CDR3 is CASSELTGLDEKLFF. The CDR3 bases are TGTGCCAGCAGTGAATTGACAGGGTTGGATGAAAAACTGTTTTTT. This rearrangement joins TRBV2 to TRBJ1-4, with 7 bases identical to TRBD1. The CDR3 sequence is 15 residues long. J gave up 6 bases and V 2 bases, and 6 bases lay outside the gene matches. Germline V gives CDR1 SNHLY, CDR2 FYNNEI.

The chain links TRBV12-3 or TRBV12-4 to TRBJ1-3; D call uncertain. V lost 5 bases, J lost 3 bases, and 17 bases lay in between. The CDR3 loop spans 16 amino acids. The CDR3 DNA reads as TGTGCCAGCAGTCCCCTGACGGTACGATATGGAAACACCATATATTTT. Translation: CASSPLTVRYGNTIYF.

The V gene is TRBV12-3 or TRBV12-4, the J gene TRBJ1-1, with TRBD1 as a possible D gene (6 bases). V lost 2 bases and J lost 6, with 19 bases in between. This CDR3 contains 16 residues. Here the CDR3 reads CASSLRGQGHSSEAFF. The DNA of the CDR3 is TGTGCCAGCAGTTTAAGGGGCCAGGGGCATAGCTCTGAAGCTTTCTTT.

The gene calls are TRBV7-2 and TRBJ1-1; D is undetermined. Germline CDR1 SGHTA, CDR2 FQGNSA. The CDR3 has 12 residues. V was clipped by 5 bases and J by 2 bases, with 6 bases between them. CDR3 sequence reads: CASSPENTEAFF. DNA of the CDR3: TGTGCCAGCAGCCCCGAAAACACTGAAGCTTTCTTT.

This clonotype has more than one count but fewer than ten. The CDR3 reads CASSSLTGNTEAFF. The CDR3 nucleotides read TGTGCCAGCAGTTCCTTGACGGGGAACACTGAAGCTTTCTTT. V gene TRBV6-5 combines with J gene TRBJ1-1; no reliable D call. From germline, CDR1 is MNHEY and CDR2 SVGAGI. V was cut by 4 bases and J by 1 base, with 10 bases left in between. The CDR3 loop spans 14 amino acids.

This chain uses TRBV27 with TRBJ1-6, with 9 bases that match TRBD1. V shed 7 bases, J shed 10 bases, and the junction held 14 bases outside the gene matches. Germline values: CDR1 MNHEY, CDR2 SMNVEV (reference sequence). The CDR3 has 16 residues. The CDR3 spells CASTLKGGTGSSPLHF. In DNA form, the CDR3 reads TGTGCCAGCACACTGAAGGGGGGGACAGGGAGCTCACCCCTCCACTTT.

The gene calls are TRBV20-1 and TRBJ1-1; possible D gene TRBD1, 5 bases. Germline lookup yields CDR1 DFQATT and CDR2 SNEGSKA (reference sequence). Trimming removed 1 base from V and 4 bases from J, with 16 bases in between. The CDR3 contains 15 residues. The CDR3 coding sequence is TGCAGTGCTAGAGGTCGGATTGGGCAGGGCACTGAAGCTTTCTTT. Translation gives CSARGRIGQGTEAFF.

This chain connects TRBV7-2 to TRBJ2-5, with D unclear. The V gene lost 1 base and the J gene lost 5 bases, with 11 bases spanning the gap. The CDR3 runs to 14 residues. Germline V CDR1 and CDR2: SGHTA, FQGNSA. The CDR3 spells CASSLDQVWETQYF. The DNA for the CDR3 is TGTGCCAGCAGCTTAGATCAGGTTTGGGAGACCCAGTACTTC.

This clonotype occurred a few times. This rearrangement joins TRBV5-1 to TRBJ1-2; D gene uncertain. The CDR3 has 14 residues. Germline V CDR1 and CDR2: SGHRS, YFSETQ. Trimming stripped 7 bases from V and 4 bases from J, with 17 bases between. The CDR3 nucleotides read TGCGCCAGCCGGCAGTCCTCGTCATCCTATGGCTACACCTTC. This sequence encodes CASRQSSSSYGYTF.

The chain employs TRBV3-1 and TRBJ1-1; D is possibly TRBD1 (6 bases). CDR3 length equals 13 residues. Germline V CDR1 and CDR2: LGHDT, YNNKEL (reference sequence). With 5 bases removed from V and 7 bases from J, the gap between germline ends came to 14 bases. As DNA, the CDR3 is TGTGCCAGCAGCTTCATAGGACAGCATGAAGCTTTCTTT. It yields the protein CASSFIGQHEAFF.

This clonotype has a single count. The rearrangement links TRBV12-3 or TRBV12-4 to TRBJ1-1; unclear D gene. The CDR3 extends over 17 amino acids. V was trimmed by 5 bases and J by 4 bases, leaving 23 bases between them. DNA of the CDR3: TGTGCCAGCAGTCCGAGGGTAGGTTTACCCTCAGGCACTGAAGCTTTCTTT. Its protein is CASSPRVGLPSGTEAFF.

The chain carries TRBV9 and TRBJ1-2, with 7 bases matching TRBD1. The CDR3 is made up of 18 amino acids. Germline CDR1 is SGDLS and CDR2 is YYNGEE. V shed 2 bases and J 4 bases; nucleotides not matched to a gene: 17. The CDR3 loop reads CASSVWPNNRGSIYGYTF. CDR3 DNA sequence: TGTGCCAGCAGCGTTTGGCCCAATAACAGGGGCTCAATCTATGGCTACACCTTC.

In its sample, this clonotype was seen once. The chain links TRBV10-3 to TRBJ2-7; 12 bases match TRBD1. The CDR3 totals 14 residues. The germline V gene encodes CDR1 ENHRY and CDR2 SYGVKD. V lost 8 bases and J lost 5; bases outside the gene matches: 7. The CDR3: CAIGTGGGKDEQYF. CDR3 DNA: TGTGCCATCGGGACAGGGGGCGGAAAGGACGAGCAGTACTTC.

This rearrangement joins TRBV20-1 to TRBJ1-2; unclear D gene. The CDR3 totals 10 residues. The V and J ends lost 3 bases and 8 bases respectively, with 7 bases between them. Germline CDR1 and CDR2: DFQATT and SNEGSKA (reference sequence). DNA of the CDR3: TGCAGTGCTAGCGTATTCGGCTACACCTTC. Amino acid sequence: CSASVFGYTF.

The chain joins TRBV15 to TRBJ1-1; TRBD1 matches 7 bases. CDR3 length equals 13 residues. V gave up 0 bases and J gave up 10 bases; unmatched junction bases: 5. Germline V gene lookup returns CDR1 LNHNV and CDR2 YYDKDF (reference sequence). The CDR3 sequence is CATSREEGARAFF. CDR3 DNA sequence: TGTGCCACCAGCAGAGAGGAGGGGGCCAGAGCTTTCTTT.

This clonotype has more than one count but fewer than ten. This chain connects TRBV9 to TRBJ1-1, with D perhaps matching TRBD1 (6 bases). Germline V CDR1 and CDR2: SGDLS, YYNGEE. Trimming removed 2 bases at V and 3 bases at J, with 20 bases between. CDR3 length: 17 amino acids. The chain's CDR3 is CASSVSPDSNRDTEAFF. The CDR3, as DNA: TGTGCCAGCAGCGTCTCGCCCGACTCCAACAGGGACACTGAAGCTTTCTTT.

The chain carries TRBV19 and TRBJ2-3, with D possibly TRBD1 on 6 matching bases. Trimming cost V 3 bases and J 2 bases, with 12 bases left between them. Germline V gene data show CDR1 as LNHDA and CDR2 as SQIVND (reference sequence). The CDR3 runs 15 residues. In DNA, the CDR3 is TGTGCCAGTAGTATGTGGACAGCTAACACAGATACGCAGTATTTT. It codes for CASSMWTANTDTQYF.

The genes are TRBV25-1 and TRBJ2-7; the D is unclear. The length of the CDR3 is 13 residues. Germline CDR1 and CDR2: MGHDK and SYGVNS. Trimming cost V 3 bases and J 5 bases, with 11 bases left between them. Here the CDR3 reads CASSDSDLDEQYF. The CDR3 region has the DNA TGTGCCAGCAGTGACTCGGACCTGGACGAGCAGTACTTC.

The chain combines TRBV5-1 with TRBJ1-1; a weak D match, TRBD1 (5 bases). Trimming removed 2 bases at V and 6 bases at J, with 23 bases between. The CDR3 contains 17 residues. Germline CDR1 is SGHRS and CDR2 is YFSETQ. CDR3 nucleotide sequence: TGCGCCAGCAGCTTATTTGGATTAGGGGACGAAGAAGCTGAAGCTTTCTTT. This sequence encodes CASSLFGLGDEEAEAFF.

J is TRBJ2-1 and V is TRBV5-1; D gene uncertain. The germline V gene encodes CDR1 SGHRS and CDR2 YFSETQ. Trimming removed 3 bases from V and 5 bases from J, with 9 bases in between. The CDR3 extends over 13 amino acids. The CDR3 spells CASSSRPHNEQFF. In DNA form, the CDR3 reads TGCGCCAGCAGCTCCCGGCCCCACAATGAGCAGTTCTTC.

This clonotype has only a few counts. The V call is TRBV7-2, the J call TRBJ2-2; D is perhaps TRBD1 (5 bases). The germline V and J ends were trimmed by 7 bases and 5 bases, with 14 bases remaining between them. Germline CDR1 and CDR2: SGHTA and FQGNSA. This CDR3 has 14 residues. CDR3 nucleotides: TGTGCCAGCATGTGGGGCGTAGGGACCGGGGAGCTGTTTTTT. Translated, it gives CASMWGVGTGELFF.

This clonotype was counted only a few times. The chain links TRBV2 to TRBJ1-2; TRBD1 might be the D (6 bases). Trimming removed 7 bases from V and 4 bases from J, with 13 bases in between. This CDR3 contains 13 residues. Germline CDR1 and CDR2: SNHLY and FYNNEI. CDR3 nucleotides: TGTGCCAGCATCTTACAGGGTGGCTATGGCTACACCTTC. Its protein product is CASILQGGYGYTF.